This T cell receptor (beta chain) comes out of a study of beta chain features in type 1 diabetes. Expressed TCRB transcripts were sequenced after all isolated RNA was converted to cDNA. Generated by immunoSEQ multiplex PCR, the TCRdb table keeps only in-frame clones and is missing some. The table lists under 850,000 clones, around an eighth of them singletons, with 0.02% to 0.025% in the top ten. Trimming took 7 bases from V and 4 from J, leaving 16 bases between them. The CDR3 spans 13 residues. From germline, CDR1 is SQVTM and CDR2 ANQGSEA. This clone was detected a few times. Its antigen is not known. General study results and limits: Moderate yet significant TCRB CDR3 shortening was seen in Type 1 diabetes patients in all four CD4+ subsets. Patients' naive, central memory and regulatory TCRB repertoires appeared more alike than those of healthy donors.

The clonotype was recovered from a man between 18 and 29 years old with type 1 diabetes. The rearrangement links TRBV29-1 to TRBJ1-2; no clear D gene. The specimen was naive CD4+ T cells from blood. The CDR3 DNA reads TGCAGCGACTCGGACCCCGGCGGCTATGGCTACACCTTC. Translation: CSDSDPGGYGYTF.